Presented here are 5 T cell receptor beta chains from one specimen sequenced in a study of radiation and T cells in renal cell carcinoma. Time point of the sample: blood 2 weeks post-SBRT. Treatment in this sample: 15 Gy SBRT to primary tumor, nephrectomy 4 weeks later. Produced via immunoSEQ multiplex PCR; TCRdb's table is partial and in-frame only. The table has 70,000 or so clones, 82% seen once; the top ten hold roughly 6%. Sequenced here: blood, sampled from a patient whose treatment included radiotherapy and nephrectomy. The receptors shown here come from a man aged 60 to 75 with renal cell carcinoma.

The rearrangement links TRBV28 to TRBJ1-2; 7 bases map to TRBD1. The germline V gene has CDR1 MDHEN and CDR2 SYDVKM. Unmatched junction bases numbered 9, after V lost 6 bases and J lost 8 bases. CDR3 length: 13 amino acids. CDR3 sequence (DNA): TGTGCCAGCAGGATAACAGGGGTCGACGGCTACACCTTC. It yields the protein CASRITGVDGYTF.

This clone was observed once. The CDR3: CASSIRVQRGYNEQFF. The CDR3 region has the DNA TGTGCCAGTAGTATCAGGGTACAGCGGGGGTACAATGAGCAGTTCTTC. The V call is TRBV19, the J call TRBJ2-1; 8 bases map to TRBD2. The CDR3 spans 16 residues. The V gene's germline CDR1 is LNHDA and CDR2 SQIVND (reference sequence). V lost 3 bases and J lost 4; bases outside the gene matches: 8.

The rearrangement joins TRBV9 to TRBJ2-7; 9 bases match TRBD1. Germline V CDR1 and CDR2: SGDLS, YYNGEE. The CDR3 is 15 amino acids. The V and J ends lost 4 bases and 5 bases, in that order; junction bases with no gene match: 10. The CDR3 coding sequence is TGTGCCAGCAGCCAAGACGGGACAGGGCAGGACGAGCAGTACTTC. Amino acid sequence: CASSQDGTGQDEQYF.

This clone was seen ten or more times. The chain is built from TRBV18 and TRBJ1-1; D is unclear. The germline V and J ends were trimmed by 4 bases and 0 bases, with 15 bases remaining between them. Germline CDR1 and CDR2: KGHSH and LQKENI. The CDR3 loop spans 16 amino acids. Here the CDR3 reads CASSRLGGGLNTEAFF. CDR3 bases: TGTGCCAGCTCACGGCTGGGCGGTGGCCTGAACACTGAAGCTTTCTTT.

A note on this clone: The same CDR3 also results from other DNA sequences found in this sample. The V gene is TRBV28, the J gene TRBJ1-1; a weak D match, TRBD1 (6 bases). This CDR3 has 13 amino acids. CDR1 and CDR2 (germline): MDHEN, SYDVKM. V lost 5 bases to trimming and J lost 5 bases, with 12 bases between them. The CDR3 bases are TGTGCCAGCAGTCTACAGGGTGCGACTGAAGCTTTCTTT. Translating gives CASSLQGATEAFF.